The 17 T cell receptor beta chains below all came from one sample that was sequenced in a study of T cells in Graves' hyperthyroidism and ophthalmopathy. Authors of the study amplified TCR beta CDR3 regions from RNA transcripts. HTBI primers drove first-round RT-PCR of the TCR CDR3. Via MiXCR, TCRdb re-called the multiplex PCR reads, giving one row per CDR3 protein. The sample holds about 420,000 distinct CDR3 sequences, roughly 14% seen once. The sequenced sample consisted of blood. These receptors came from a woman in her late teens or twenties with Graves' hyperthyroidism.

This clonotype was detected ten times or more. CDR3 residues: CASSLGSVYGYTF. The CDR3 coding sequence is TGCGCCAGCAGCTTGGGATCCGTCTATGGCTACACCTTC. The chain employs TRBV5-1 and TRBJ1-2, with D hard to call. Trimming pared 0 bases from V and 4 bases from J, leaving 7 bases between. The CDR3 covers 13 residues. The germline V gene encodes CDR1 SGHRS and CDR2 YFSETQ.

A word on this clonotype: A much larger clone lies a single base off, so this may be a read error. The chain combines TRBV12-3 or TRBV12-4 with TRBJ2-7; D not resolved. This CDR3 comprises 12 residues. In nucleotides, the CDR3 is TGTGCCAGCGGTTTTTGGTCCTACGAGCAGTACTTC. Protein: CASGFWSYEQYF.

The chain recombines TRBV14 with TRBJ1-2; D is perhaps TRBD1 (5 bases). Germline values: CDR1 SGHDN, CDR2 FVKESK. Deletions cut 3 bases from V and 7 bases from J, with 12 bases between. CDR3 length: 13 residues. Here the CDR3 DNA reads TGTGCCAGCAGCCATTCAGGGAGAGGTGGCTACACCTTC. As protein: CASSHSGRGGYTF. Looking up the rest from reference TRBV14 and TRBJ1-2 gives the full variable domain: EAGVTQFPSHSVIEKGQTVTLRCDPISGHDNLYWYRRVMGKEIKFLLHFVKESKQDESGMPNNRFLAERTGGTYSTLKVQPAELEDSGVYFCASSHSGRGGYTFGSGTRLTVV.

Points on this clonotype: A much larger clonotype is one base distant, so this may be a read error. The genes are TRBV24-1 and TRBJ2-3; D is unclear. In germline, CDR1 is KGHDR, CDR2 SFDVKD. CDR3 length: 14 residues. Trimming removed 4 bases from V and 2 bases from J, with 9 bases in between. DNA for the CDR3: TGTGCCACCAGTGACCCGACACACACAGATACGCAGTATTTT. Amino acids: CATSDPTHTDTQYF.

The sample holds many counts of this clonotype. DNA for the CDR3: TGTGCCAGCTCGTCGGGCCTGGGACAGGGAAGAAACATTCAGTACTTC. Encoded protein: CASSSGLGQGRNIQYF. The rearrangement uses TRBV18 and TRBJ2-4; 9 bases are a match to TRBD1. Trimming cost V 6 bases and J 6 bases; bases outside gene matches: 12. The CDR3 is made up of 16 amino acids. The germline gives CDR1 KGHSH, CDR2 LQKENI.

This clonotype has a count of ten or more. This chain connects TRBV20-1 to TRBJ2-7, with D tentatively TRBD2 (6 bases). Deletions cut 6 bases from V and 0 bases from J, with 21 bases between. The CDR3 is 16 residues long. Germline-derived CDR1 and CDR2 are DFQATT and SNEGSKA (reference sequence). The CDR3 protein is CSAIFPGTGDSYEQYF. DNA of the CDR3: TGCAGTGCCATATTTCCCGGGACGGGAGACTCCTACGAGCAGTACTTC.

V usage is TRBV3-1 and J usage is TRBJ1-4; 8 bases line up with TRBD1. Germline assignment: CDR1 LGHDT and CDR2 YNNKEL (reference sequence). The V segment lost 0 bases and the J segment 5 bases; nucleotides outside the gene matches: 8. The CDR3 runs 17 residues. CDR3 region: CASSQDGRGQANEKLFF. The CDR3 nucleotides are TGTGCCAGCAGCCAAGATGGCAGGGGACAGGCCAATGAAAAACTGTTTTTT.

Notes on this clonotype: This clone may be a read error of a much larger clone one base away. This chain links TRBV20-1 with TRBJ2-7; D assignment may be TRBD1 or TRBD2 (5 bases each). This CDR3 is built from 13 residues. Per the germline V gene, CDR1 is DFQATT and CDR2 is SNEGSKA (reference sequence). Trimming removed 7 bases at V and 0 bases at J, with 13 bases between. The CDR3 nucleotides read TGCAGTGGTAGGGACGGCCACTCCTACGAGCAGTACTTC. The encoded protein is CSGRDGHSYEQYF.

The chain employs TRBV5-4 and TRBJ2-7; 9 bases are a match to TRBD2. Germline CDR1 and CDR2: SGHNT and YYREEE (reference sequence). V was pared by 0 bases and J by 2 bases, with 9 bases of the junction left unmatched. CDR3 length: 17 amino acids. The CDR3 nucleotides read TGTGCCAGCAGCTTGGGCGGGGTAGCGGGGGCCACCTACGAGCAGTACTTC. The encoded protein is CASSLGGVAGATYEQYF.

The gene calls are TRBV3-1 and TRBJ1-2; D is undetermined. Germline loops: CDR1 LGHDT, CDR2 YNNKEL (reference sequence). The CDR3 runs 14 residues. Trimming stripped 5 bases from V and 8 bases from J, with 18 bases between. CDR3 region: CASSAWAIMEGYTF. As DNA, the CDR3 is TGTGCCAGCAGCGCATGGGCCATAATGGAGGGCTACACCTTC. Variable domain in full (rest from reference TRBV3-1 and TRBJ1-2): DTAVSQTPKYLVTQMGNDKSIKCEQNLGHDTMYWYKQDSKKFLKIMFSYNNKELIINETVPNRFSPKSPDKAHLNLHINSLELGDSAVYFCASSAWAIMEGYTFGSGTRLTVV.

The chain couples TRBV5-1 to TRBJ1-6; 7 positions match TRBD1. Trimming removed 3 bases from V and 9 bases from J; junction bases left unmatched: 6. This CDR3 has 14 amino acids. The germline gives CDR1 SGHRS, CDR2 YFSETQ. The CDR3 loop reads CASSSDRVSSPLHF. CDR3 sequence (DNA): TGCGCCAGCAGCTCAGACAGGGTCTCTTCACCCCTCCACTTT. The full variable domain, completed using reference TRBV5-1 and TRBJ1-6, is KAGVTQTPRYLIKTRGQQVTLSCSPISGHRSVSWYQQTPGQGLQFLFEYFSETQRNKGNFPGRFSGRQFSNSRSEMNVSTLELGDSALYLCASSSDRVSSPLHFGNGTRLTVT.

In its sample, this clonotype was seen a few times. The CDR3 DNA reads TGCAGTGCTAGAGATTCTGGGACAGACACCGGGGAGCTGTTTTTT. Protein sequence: CSARDSGTDTGELFF. J is TRBJ2-2 and V is TRBV20-1; 7 nucleotides align to TRBD1. Per the germline V gene, CDR1 is DFQATT and CDR2 is SNEGSKA (reference sequence). Trimming removed 0 bases from V and 3 bases from J; junction bases left unmatched: 4. CDR3 length equals 15 residues.

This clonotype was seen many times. In DNA form, the CDR3 reads TGTGCCAGCAGCCAAGAGTTGACACCTTTTGGATCACCCCTCCACTTT. This translates into CASSQELTPFGSPLHF. The chain combines TRBV3-1 with TRBJ1-6; D is ambiguous. The ends were cut back, 0 bases at V and 10 bases at J, with 16 bases in the middle. The CDR3 runs 16 residues. Germline CDR1 reads LGHDT; CDR2 reads YNNKEL (reference sequence).

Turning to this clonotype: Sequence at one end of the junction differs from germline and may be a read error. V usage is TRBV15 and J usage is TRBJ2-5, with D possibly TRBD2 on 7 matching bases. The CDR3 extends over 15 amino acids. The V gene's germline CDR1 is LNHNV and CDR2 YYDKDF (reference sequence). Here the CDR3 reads CATSRGGGGQETQCF. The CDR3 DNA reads TGTGCCACCAGCAGGGGAGGGGGAGGGCAAGAGACCCAGTGCTTC.

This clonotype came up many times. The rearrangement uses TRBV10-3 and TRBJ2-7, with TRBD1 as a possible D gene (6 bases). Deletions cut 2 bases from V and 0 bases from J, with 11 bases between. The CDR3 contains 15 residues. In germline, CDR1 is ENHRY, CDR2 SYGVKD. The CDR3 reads CAISEKTGLSYEQYF. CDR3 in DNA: TGTGCCATCAGTGAGAAGACAGGACTCTCCTACGAGCAGTACTTC.

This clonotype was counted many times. The CDR3 coding sequence is TGTTCGGGGGGCACAGATACGCAGTATTTT. Encoded protein: CSGGTDTQYF. V usage is TRBV30 and J usage is TRBJ2-3; D perhaps matches TRBD2 (6 bases). The CDR3 consists of 10 residues. Germline V gene lookup returns CDR1 GTSNPN and CDR2 SVGIG (reference sequence). The full variable domain, its missing parts supplied by reference TRBV30 and TRBJ2-3, is SQTIHQWPATLVQPVGSPLSLECTVEGTSNPNLYWYRQAAGRGLQLLFYSVGIGQISSEVPQNLSASRPQDRQFILSSKKLLLSDSGFYLCSGGTDTQYFGPGTRLTVL.

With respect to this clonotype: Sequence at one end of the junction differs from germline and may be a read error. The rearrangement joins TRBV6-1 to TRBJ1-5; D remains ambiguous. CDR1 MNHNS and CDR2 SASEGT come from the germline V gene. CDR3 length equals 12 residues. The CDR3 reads CASRGGNQPRHF. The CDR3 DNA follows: TGTGCCAGCAGGGGCGGCAATCAGCCCCGGCATTTT.